This T cell receptor beta chain was documented in a study of T-cell memory formation after mild COVID-19. Study background: Clusters were largely donor specific.

5'RACE primed at constant segments yielded TCR alpha and TCR beta cDNA libraries bearing sample barcodes and UMIs. In TCRdb, the 5' RACE reads were re-called with MiXCR into one record per CDR3 protein. The repertoire holds about 130,000 distinct CDR3 sequences, with around a sixth as singletons. Trimming shortened V by 3 bases and J by 0 bases, and 13 bases separated the two germline ends. The CDR3 sequence is 15 residues long. Germline V gene lookup returns CDR1 SGDLS and CDR2 YYNGEE. This clonotype was detected only a few times. No antigen is known for it. Study-wide findings and caveats: Day 15 to 85 contractors were CD4/CD8 balanced; later expanders leaned CD4+. Shrinking CD4+ clones resided mostly in CM and EM, and CD8+ ones in EMRA.

This receptor was taken from an adult woman who had mild COVID-19 (a few samples of this study predate the infection). Cell type and time point are not known. The chain carries TRBV9 and TRBJ2-7; TRBD1 or TRBD2 may be the D gene (7 bases each). The sequencing sample was made of PBMCs or a T cell subset sorted from them (not recorded which). Here the CDR3 reads CASSAGGQNSYEQYF. The CDR3 DNA sequence: TGTGCCAGCAGCGCGGGGGGACAGAACTCCTACGAGCAGTACTTC.